The 17 T cell receptor beta chains in this list originate from one sample, sequenced in a study of blood T cell repertoires in COVID-19. Generated by immunoSEQ multiplex PCR, the TCRdb table keeps only in-frame clones and is missing some. Among 150,000 to 200,000 clones listed, roughly nine tenths were seen once. The specimen sequenced was PBMCs or T cells enriched from blood (not recorded which). The receptors shown here come from a middle-aged woman with acute COVID-19.

The genes are TRBV28 and TRBJ1-3; 9 nucleotides align to TRBD1. With V trimmed by 6 bases and J by 2 bases, 5 bases remained unmatched. This CDR3 contains 15 residues. The germline V gene has CDR1 MDHEN and CDR2 SYDVKM. The CDR3 region is CASRTRTGAGNTIYF. In nucleotides, the CDR3 is TGTGCCAGCAGGACACGGACAGGGGCTGGAAACACCATATATTTT. Variable domain in full (rest from reference TRBV28 and TRBJ1-3): DVKVTQSSRYLVKRTGEKVFLECVQDMDHENMFWYRQDPGLGLRLIYFSYDVKMKEKGDIPEGYSVSREKKERFSLILESASTNQTSMYLCASRTRTGAGNTIYFGEGSWLTVV.

The chain joins TRBV7-3 to TRBJ2-3; TRBD2 matches at 7 bases. The CDR3 is 12 amino acids. The V and J ends lost 4 bases and 8 bases, in that order; junction bases with no gene match: 3. CDR1 is SGHTA, CDR2 FQGTGA, per germline. The CDR3 region has the DNA TGTGCCAGCAGCTCTAGCGGTGGTACGCAGTATTTT. Translation: CASSSSGGTQYF. The complete variable domain, with remaining parts taken from reference TRBV7-3 and TRBJ2-3, reads GAGVSQTPSNKVTEKGKYVELRCDPISGHTALYWYRQSLGQGPEFLIYFQGTGAADDSGLPNDRFFAVRPEGSVSTLKIQRTERGDSAVYLCASSSSGGTQYFGPGTRLTVL.

The gene calls are TRBV7-2 and TRBJ2-7, with 10 nucleotides matching TRBD2. Trimming took 5 bases from V and 5 from J; bases not matched to a gene: 9. The germline gives CDR1 SGHTA, CDR2 FQGNSA. This CDR3 region has 15 residues. CDR3 amino acids: CASSAPSGRSNEQYF. CDR3 nucleotides: TGTGCCAGCAGCGCCCCTAGCGGGAGAAGTAACGAGCAGTACTTC.

This chain links TRBV27 with TRBJ1-2, with a tentative D call TRBD1 (6 bases). From germline, CDR1 is MNHEY and CDR2 SMNVEV (reference sequence). The V end was cut by 7 bases, the J end by 10 bases, with 22 bases between. The CDR3 runs 14 residues. The CDR3 bases are TGTGCCAGCATGTCACAGGGAGACTCACTTCTCTACACCTTC. Its protein product is CASMSQGDSLLYTF.

This clone was picked up a small number of times. At one end the junction does not follow the germline gene, possibly because of a read error. The chain links TRBV13 to TRBJ2-7; TRBD1 matches at 8 bases. CDR3 length: 14 residues. Germline values: CDR1 PRHDT, CDR2 FYEKMQ (reference sequence). CDR3 coding DNA: TGTGCCAGCAGCATAGGACAGGGAGCCCCCGAGCAGTACTTC. Translating gives CASSIGQGAPEQYF. The whole variable domain, filled in from reference TRBV13 and TRBJ2-7, reads AAGVIQSPRHLIKEKRETATLKCYPIPRHDTVYWYQQGPGQDPQFLISFYEKMQSDKGSIPDRFSAQQFSDYHSELNMSSLELGDSALYFCASSIGQGAPEQYFGPGTRLTVT.

This rearrangement joins TRBV7-9 to TRBJ1-1; D is possibly TRBD1 (6 bases). CDR3 size: 14 residues. In germline, CDR1 is SEHNR, CDR2 FQNEAQ (reference sequence). V lost 4 bases and J lost 7, with 16 bases in between. CDR3 in amino acids: CASSSTGFGGEAFF. The CDR3 DNA is TGTGCCAGCAGCTCCACAGGGTTTGGCGGTGAAGCTTTCTTT.

The rearrangement uses TRBV28 and TRBJ2-7; D might be TRBD1 (5 bases). CDR1 and CDR2 (germline): MDHEN, SYDVKM. Trimming shortened V by 3 bases and J by 2 bases, and 11 bases separated the two germline ends. The CDR3 is made up of 14 amino acids. For the CDR3, the DNA is TGTGCCAGCAGTTTCACCGACAGAACCTACGAGCAGTACTTC. Its translation: CASSFTDRTYEQYF.

The chain employs TRBV2 and TRBJ2-2; D unclear. Trimming cost V 6 bases and J 0 bases, with 8 bases left between them. Germline CDR1 and CDR2: SNHLY and FYNNEI. This CDR3 region has 14 residues. CDR3 bases: TGTGCCAGCAGGTTACAGACGAACACCGGGGAGCTGTTTTTT. Amino acids: CASRLQTNTGELFF.

The chain carries TRBV3-1 (or the pseudogene TRBV3-2) and TRBJ2-3; TRBD2 matches 7 bases. The germline CDR1 and CDR2 sequences are LGHDT and YNNKEL (reference sequence). V lost 8 bases and J lost 4; bases outside the gene matches: 9. The CDR3 extends over 14 amino acids. CDR3 DNA: TGTGCCAGCGGCGGGGGTGTAAACGCAGATACGCAGTATTTT. It is translated as CASGGGVNADTQYF.

This clone was picked up one time. The chain has TRBV14 and TRBJ1-2; D is perhaps TRBD1 (5 bases). Germline V gene sequence: CDR1 SGHDN, CDR2 FVKESK. Trimming took off 1 base at V and 5 bases at J, with 11 bases between the two ends. CDR3 size: 14 residues. In DNA form, the CDR3 reads TGTGCCAGCAGCCAAGTGGGGGGTCCTTATGGCTACACCTTC. Translation gives CASSQVGGPYGYTF.

The chain recombines TRBV12-5 with TRBJ2-3, with 8 bases that match TRBD2. Germline values: CDR1 LGHNT, CDR2 FRNRAP. This CDR3 contains 17 residues. Unmatched junction bases numbered 11, after V lost 3 bases and J lost 3 bases. CDR3 in DNA: TGTGCTAGTGGTTTCTGGAACCCGGGACTAGTGACAGATACGCAGTATTTT. It encodes CASGFWNPGLVTDTQYF.

This chain joins TRBV5-4 and TRBJ2-7, with 11 bases fitting TRBD1. Germline CDR1 and CDR2: SGHNT and YYREEE (reference sequence). The length of the CDR3 is 15 residues. The trim removed 5 bases at V and 3 bases at J, leaving 7 bases unmatched. This CDR3 is CASSFGQGAGYEQYF. The CDR3 bases are TGTGCCAGCAGTTTCGGACAGGGGGCGGGCTACGAGCAGTACTTC. The full variable domain, completed using reference TRBV5-4 and TRBJ2-7, is ETGVTQSPTHLIKTRGQQVTLRCSSQSGHNTVSWYQQALGQGPQFIFQYYREEENGRGNFPPRFSGLQFPNYSSELNVNALELDDSALYLCASSFGQGAGYEQYFGPGTRLTVT.

CDR3 sequence reads: CASTRGGTMNTEAFF. CDR3 in DNA: TGTGCCAGCACAAGGGGGGGTACAATGAACACTGAAGCTTTCTTT. The V and J genes are TRBV28 and TRBJ1-1; the D gene is possibly TRBD1 (6 bases). The germline gives CDR1 MDHEN, CDR2 SYDVKM. The V end was cut by 7 bases, the J end by 0 bases, with 15 bases between. CDR3 length: 15 residues.

V is TRBV5-1 and J is TRBJ2-2; D not certain. The CDR3 spans 15 residues. Per the germline V gene, CDR1 is SGHRS and CDR2 is YFSETQ. V shed 0 bases and J shed 2 bases, with 8 bases lying between them. The CDR3: CASSLDHSNTGELFF. The CDR3 region has the DNA TGCGCCAGCAGCTTGGATCATAGTAACACCGGGGAGCTGTTTTTT.

The V and J genes are TRBV2 and TRBJ2-7, with 9 bases aligning to TRBD2. This CDR3 is built from 16 residues. The V gene's germline CDR1 is SNHLY and CDR2 FYNNEI. With V trimmed by 0 bases and J by 3 bases, 6 bases remained unmatched. The CDR3 loop reads CASSEAWPSGNYEQYF. Written as DNA, the CDR3 is TGTGCCAGCAGTGAAGCTTGGCCTAGCGGGAACTACGAGCAGTACTTC.

The V and J genes are TRBV19 and TRBJ1-4; D gene ambiguous. Germline assignment: CDR1 LNHDA and CDR2 SQIVND (reference sequence). This CDR3 is built from 15 residues. The V end was cut by 5 bases, the J end by 5 bases, with 15 bases between. The CDR3 loop is CASSPPGPPNEKLFF. The CDR3 DNA follows: TGTGCCAGTAGTCCTCCGGGTCCTCCAAATGAAAAACTGTTTTTT.

The chain employs TRBV19 and TRBJ2-2; the match to TRBD1 covers 10 bases. The CDR3 length is 16 residues. CDR1 and CDR2 (germline): LNHDA, SQIVND (reference sequence). The V segment lost 4 bases and the J segment 6 bases; nucleotides outside the gene matches: 8. The CDR3 DNA sequence: TGTGCCAGTAGTAGTCTGGGGACAGGGGACGCCGGGGAGCTGTTTTTT. Protein sequence: CASSSLGTGDAGELFF.